These T cell receptor beta chains were read from a single sample in a study of T cell repertoires in cytomegalovirus infection. No cognate antigen is known for these TCRs. Using its own MiXCR run on the reads, TCRdb lists one record per CDR3 protein. The sample holds just over 450,000 distinct CDR3 sequences, approximately 40% seen once. The sample was cultured PBMCs, taken from culture after CMV antigen stimulation. Receptors originate from a human donor in good health (CMV status not recorded). Some clones in this sample may be carry-over from other donors' samples. CDR3s include the opening cysteine and the closing phenylalanine or tryptophan. A D gene is named only where the DNA matches it firmly. Only part of the rows carry a size: once, few, many, or a class if the clone is expanded.

>NA|TRBJ2-7|TRBV6-2/TRBV6-3|TRBD2
CASAKVKWPSGRAPVAEQYF
TGTGCCAGCGCGAAGGTGAAGTGGCCCAGCGGGAGGGCCCCCGTGGCCGAGCAGTACTTC
>NA|TRBJ1-1|TRBV4-1|NA
CASSQESRASEAFF
TGCGCCAGCAGCCAAGAAAGCAGGGCCTCTGAAGCTTTCTTT
>NA|TRBJ2-1|TRBV2|NA
CASLGGSGSTGANEQFF
TGTGCCTCCCTCGGGGGAAGCGGCTCCACCGGGGCGAATGAGCAGTTCTTC
>NA|TRBJ1-1|TRBV20-1|TRBD1
CSARVPGQYTEAFF
TGCAGTGCTAGAGTCCCGGGACAGTACACTGAAGCTTTCTTT
>NA|TRBJ1-4|TRBV7-2|NA
CASSQQSRQTNEKLFF
TGTGCCAGCAGTCAACAATCCCGACAGACTAATGAAAAACTGTTTTTT
>few|TRBJ1-5|TRBV6-6|NA
CASTPNGGNQPQHF
TGTGCCAGCACCCCAAACGGTGGCAATCAGCCCCAGCATTTT
>NA|TRBJ1-5|TRBV20-1|TRBD1
CSARNRGSQPQHF
TGCAGTGCTAGAAACAGGGGAAGTCAGCCCCAGCATTTT
>NA|TRBJ2-1|TRBV6-5|NA
CASRGSRVQSEQFF
TGTGCCAGCAGAGGATCTAGGGTACAGAGTGAGCAGTTCTTC
>NA|TRBJ2-2|TRBV7-8|NA
CASSLASITGELFF
TGTGCCAGCAGCTTAGCGAGTATAACCGGGGAGCTGTTTTTT
>few|TRBJ2-5|TRBV28|TRBD2
CASKRDAETQYF
TGTGCCAGCAAGCGGGACGCAGAGACCCAGTACTTC
>few|TRBJ2-1|TRBV30|NA
CAWSQGVGNEQFF
TGTGCCTGGAGTCAGGGTGTAGGCAATGAGCAGTTCTTC
>NA|TRBJ1-3|TRBV4-3|NA
CASSHLEEAGNTIYF
TGCGCCAGCAGCCATCTGGAGGAGGCTGGAAACACCATATATTTT
>few|TRBJ1-2|TRBV11-2|NA
CASSFNRYGYTF
TGTGCCAGCAGCTTTAATCGCTATGGCTACACCTTC
>NA|TRBJ2-7|TRBV7-2|NA
CASSFMGRSEQYF
TGTGCCAGCAGCTTTATGGGGCGAAGCGAGCAGTACTTC
>few|TRBJ2-1|TRBV7-2|NA
CASQQRYNEQFF
TGTGCCAGCCAACAACGGTACAATGAGCAGTTCTTC
>NA|TRBJ2-5|TRBV11-2|NA
CASSSRWGETQYF
TGTGCCAGCAGCTCCAGGTGGGGAGAGACCCAGTACTTC
>many|TRBJ2-7|TRBV7-2|NA
CASSSRTYEQYF
TGTGCCAGCAGCTCCCGGACCTACGAGCAGTACTTC
>few|TRBJ2-1|TRBV12-3/TRBV12-4|TRBD2
CASSFASGRYNEQFF
TGTGCCAGCAGCTTTGCTAGCGGGAGGTACAATGAGCAGTTCTTC
>NA|TRBJ2-3|TRBV12-3/TRBV12-4|NA
CASSLAGVTQYF
TGTGCCAGCAGTTTAGCCGGCGTTACGCAGTATTTT
>NA|TRBJ2-5|TRBV6-5|NA
CASRGGGGIQETQYF
TGTGCCAGCAGAGGGGGGGGCGGGATACAAGAGACCCAGTACTTC
>NA|TRBJ1-6|TRBV12-3/TRBV12-4|NA
CASSFPPGSPLHF
TGTGCCAGCAGTTTTCCCCCGGGTTCACCCCTCCACTTT
>NA|TRBJ2-2|TRBV4-3|NA
CASSQDLADYTRELFF
TGCGCCAGCAGCCAAGATTTAGCAGATTACACCAGGGAGCTGTTTTTT
>NA|TRBJ1-4|TRBV4-2|TRBD1
CASSQDGTGGEKLFF
TGTGCCAGCAGCCAAGATGGGACAGGGGGGGAAAAACTGTTTTTT
>few|TRBJ1-3|TRBV2|NA
CASSDGPSGNTIYF
TGTGCCAGCAGTGACGGGCCCTCTGGAAACACCATATATTTT
>NA|TRBJ1-2|TRBV10-3|TRBD1
CAIREALGGKDYGYTF
TGTGCCATCAGAGAGGCGTTAGGGGGCAAGGACTATGGCTACACCTTC
>NA|TRBJ1-3|TRBV11-2|NA
CASSFEVAGNTIYF
TGTGCCAGCAGCTTCGAAGTAGCTGGAAACACCATATATTTT
>few|TRBJ1-2|TRBV7-2|NA
CASSLVGQVPLGYTF
TGTGCCAGCAGCTTAGTGGGGCAGGTTCCCCTGGGCTACACCTTC
>NA|TRBJ1-6|TRBV2|NA
CASSEGDSPLHF
TGTGCCAGCAGTGAGGGGGACTCACCCCTCCACTTT
>NA|TRBJ2-1|TRBV27|NA
CASSLSVTGLGNEQFF
TGTGCCAGCAGTTTATCTGTGACAGGCTTGGGCAATGAGCAGTTCTTC
>NA|TRBJ1-5|TRBV19|NA
CASSIEGAYSNQPQHF
TGTGCCAGTAGTATAGAAGGAGCCTATAGCAATCAGCCCCAGCATTTT
>NA|TRBJ1-1|TRBV7-2|TRBD1
CASSDRGRGTEAFF
TGTGCCAGCAGCGACAGGGGGCGTGGCACTGAAGCTTTCTTT
>NA|TRBJ2-7|TRBV7-2|TRBD2
CASSPGLAGASYEQYF
TGTGCCAGCAGCCCTGGACTAGCGGGAGCCTCCTACGAGCAGTACTTC
>NA|TRBJ1-2|TRBV19|NA
CASNAKLARDGYTF
TGTGCCAGTAACGCTAAATTGGCAAGGGACGGCTACACCTTC
>NA|TRBJ2-2|TRBV28|TRBD1
CASSLQRGDRGFRRNTGELFF
TGTGCCAGCAGTTTACAAAGGGGGGACAGGGGGTTTAGAAGGAACACCGGGGAGCTGTTTTTT
>many|TRBJ2-1|TRBV7-2|TRBD2
CASTLGLAGYNEQFF
TGTGCCAGCACCCTGGGACTAGCGGGGTACAATGAGCAGTTCTTC
>NA|TRBJ2-7|TRBV7-2|NA
CASSLAPVKGEQYF
TGTGCCAGCAGCTTAGCCCCGGTGAAGGGCGAGCAGTACTTC
>NA|TRBJ1-5|TRBV2|NA
CASSADRMSGQPQHF
TGTGCCAGCAGTGCTGACAGGATGTCAGGGCAGCCCCAGCATTTT
>NA|TRBJ1-2|TRBV6-1|TRBD1
CASRRSGTGGSGYTF
TGTGCCAGCAGACGTTCCGGGACAGGGGGCTCTGGCTACACCTTC
>few|TRBJ2-1|TRBV7-9|NA
CASTVHRDRANEQFF
TGTGCCAGCACCGTACACAGGGATAGGGCCAATGAGCAGTTCTTC
>NA|TRBJ2-1|TRBV2|NA
CASSEGGNEQFF
TGTGCCAGCAGTGAAGGGGGGAATGAGCAGTTCTTC
>NA|TRBJ1-3|TRBV10-1|NA
CAFSWECSGNTIYF
TGCGCCTTCTCATGGGAGTGCTCTGGAAACACCATATATTTT
>NA|TRBJ2-3|TRBV6-5|NA
CASSYATTTDTQYF
TGTGCCAGCAGTTACGCAACCACCACAGATACGCAGTATTTT
>NA|TRBJ2-3|TRBV15|NA
CATSPRHRVTSTDTQYF
TGTGCCACCAGCCCACGGCACAGGGTTACTAGCACAGATACGCAGTATTTT
>NA|TRBJ2-3|TRBV7-9|NA
CASTGVRTDTQYF
TGTGCCAGCACAGGCGTCCGCACAGATACGCAGTATTTT
>few|TRBJ2-7|TRBV7-2|TRBD1
CASSLSGDSGYEQYF
TGTGCCAGCAGCTTATCCGGGGACAGCGGTTACGAGCAGTACTTC
>NA|TRBJ2-3|TRBV7-2|NA
CASSLVWNTDTQYF
TGTGCCAGCAGCTTAGTCTGGAACACAGATACGCAGTATTTT
>NA|TRBJ2-5|TRBV5-1|TRBD2
CASSPLLAGVLYQETQYF
TGCGCCAGCAGCCCGCTACTAGCGGGGGTGTTGTACCAAGAGACCCAGTACTTC
>few|TRBJ2-7|TRBV7-2|TRBD1
CASSLSSDRGLVYEQYF
TGTGCCAGCAGCTTAAGTTCGGACAGGGGGCTAGTTTACGAGCAGTACTTC
>few|TRBJ1-1|TRBV7-2|NA
CASSLVVSTNTEAFF
TGTGCCAGCAGCTTAGTCGTAAGCACGAACACTGAAGCTTTCTTT
>NA|TRBJ1-1|TRBV5-4|NA
CASSFAGSGAEAFF
TGTGCCAGCAGCTTTGCGGGTTCGGGGGCTGAAGCTTTCTTT
>few|TRBJ1-4|TRBV27|TRBD1
CASSLSTGKYEKLFF
TGTGCCAGCAGTCTATCGACAGGGAAATATGAAAAACTGTTTTTT
>NA|TRBJ2-5|TRBV4-1|TRBD2
CASSQVTSGGETQYF
TGCGCCAGCAGCCAAGTGACTAGCGGCGGGGAGACCCAGTACTTC
>few|TRBJ2-1|TRBV6-1|NA
CASSRTAYNEQFF
TGTGCCAGCAGTCGTACAGCCTACAATGAGCAGTTCTTC
>few|TRBJ2-2|TRBV19|NA
CATEAGLNTGELFF
TGTGCCACCGAAGCGGGCCTGAACACCGGGGAGCTGTTTTTT
>NA|TRBJ2-3|TRBV7-2|TRBD2
CASSSGRGGGDTQYF
TGTGCCAGCAGCTCCGGTCGGGGGGGTGGAGATACGCAGTATTTT